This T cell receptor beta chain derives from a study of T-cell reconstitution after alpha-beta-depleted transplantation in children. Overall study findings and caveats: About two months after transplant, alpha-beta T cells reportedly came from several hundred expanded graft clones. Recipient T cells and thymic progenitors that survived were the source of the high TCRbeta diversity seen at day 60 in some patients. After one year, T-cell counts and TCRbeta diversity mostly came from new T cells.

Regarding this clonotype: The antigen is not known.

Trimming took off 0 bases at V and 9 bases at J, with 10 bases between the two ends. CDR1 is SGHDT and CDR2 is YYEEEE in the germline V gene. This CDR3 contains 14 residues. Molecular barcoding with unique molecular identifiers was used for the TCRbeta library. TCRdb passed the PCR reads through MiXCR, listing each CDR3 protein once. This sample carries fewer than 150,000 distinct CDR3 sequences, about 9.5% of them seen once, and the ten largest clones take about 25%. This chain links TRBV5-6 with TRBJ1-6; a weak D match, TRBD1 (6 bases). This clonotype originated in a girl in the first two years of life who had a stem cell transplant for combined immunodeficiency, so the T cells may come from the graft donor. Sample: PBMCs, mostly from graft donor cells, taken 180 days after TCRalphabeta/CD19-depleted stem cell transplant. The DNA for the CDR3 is TGTGCCAGCAGCTTGGGGGGCAGGGGTTCACCCCTCCACTTT. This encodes CASSLGGRGSPLHF. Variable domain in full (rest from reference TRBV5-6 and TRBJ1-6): DAGVTQSPTHLIKTRGQQVTLRCSPKSGHDTVSWYQQALGQGPQFIFQYYEEEERQRGNFPDRFSGHQFPNYSSELNVNALLLGDSALYLCASSLGGRGSPLHFGNGTRLTVT.